This T cell receptor beta chain was sequenced in a study of blood T cell repertoires in COVID-19. For the study at large: Acute and convalescent COVID-19 samples came from the United States, Italy and Spain. PBMCs, B-cell-depleted T cells, or T cells were the source of the cDNA or gDNA that made up the material.

This CDR3 is 13 amino acids long. V lost 4 bases and J 4 bases, leaving 10 bases between the germline ends. Germline lookup yields CDR1 ENHRY and CDR2 SYGVKD. The method was immunoSEQ multiplex PCR; TCRdb's version includes in-frame clones alone and lacks a portion of them. The top ten clones hold roughly a sixth of a sample with 100,000 to 150,000 clones, around nine tenths of them seen once. The sequenced sample was peripheral blood. The clonotype comes from a man aged 50 to 60 with active or convalescent COVID-19. The V gene is TRBV10-3, the J gene TRBJ1-2; tentative D call: TRBD1 (5 bases). Here the CDR3 DNA reads TGTGCCATCAGTGGGGGCCAGCTCTATGGCTACACCTTC. Its protein is CAISGGQLYGYTF.